Below, 3 T cell receptor beta chains from the same sample are listed, as sequenced in a study of CD8 T cell repertoires and HIV-1 epitope variants (TCRdb year 2020). The library was made by the immunoSEQ multiplex PCR assay. TCRdb's version of the immuneACCESS table is confined to in-frame rearrangements and falls short of the full clone set. An unresolved V gene accounts for under half of the shortfall where checked; the remainder is of unknown origin. This sample is represented by 2,000 or so clones; approximately 70% of them were singletons. The ten largest clones add up to more than 35% of the sample. These receptors are not linked to any known antigen. Sequences were obtained from cultured CD8+ T cells derived from PBMCs. The source of these receptors is a male donor with HIV.

This clone occurred once. The chain joins TRBV29-1 to TRBJ2-3, with 10 bases aligning to TRBD2. Trimming cost V 7 bases and J 0 bases; bases outside gene matches: 1. The CDR3 extends over 13 amino acids. The germline gives CDR1 SQVTM, CDR2 ANQGSEA. The CDR3 coding sequence is TGCAGCGCGACTAGCGGGAGCACAGATACGCAGTATTTT. It codes for CSATSGSTDTQYF.

V gene TRBV4-1 combines with J gene TRBJ2-1; no reliable D call. From germline, CDR1 is MGHRA and CDR2 YSYEKL. Trimming stripped 4 bases from V and 1 base from J, with 5 bases between. The CDR3 spans 13 residues. Written as DNA, the CDR3 is TGCGCCAGCAGCCGTGCTTCCTACAATGAGCAGTTCTTC. This translates into CASSRASYNEQFF.

V and J are TRBV5-1 and TRBJ2-1; D may correspond to TRBD1 or TRBD2 (6 bases each). The germline CDR1 and CDR2 sequences are SGHRS and YFSETQ. The CDR3 covers 13 residues. The V end lost 1 base, the J end lost 8 bases, and 10 bases lay between the germline ends. The CDR3 coding sequence is TGCGCCAGCAGCTTGTCCGGGGGCGATGAGCAGTTCTTC. It codes for CASSLSGGDEQFF.